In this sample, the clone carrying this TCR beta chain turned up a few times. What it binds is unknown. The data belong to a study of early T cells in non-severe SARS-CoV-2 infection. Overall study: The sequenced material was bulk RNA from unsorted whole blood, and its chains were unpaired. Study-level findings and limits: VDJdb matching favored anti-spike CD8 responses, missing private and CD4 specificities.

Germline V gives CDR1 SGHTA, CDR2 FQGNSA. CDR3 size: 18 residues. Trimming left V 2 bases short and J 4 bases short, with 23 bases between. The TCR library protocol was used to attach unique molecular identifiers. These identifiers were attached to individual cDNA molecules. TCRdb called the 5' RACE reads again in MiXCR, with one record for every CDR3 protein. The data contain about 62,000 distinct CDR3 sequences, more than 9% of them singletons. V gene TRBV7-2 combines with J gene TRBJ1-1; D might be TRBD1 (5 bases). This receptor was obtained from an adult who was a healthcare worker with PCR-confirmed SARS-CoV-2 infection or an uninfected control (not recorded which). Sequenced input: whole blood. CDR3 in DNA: TGTGCCAGCAGCTTATTTCCCCTTTCGCGGTATGGGGGCACTGAAGCTTTCTTT. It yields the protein CASSLFPLSRYGGTEAFF.